This T cell receptor (delta chain) was sequenced for a study of γδ T cells in repeated Plasmodium falciparum infection. Germline lookup yields CDR1 TSWWSYY and CDR2 QGS. The junction had 36 bases not matched to a gene; V was cut back by 3 bases and J by 3 bases. This CDR3 contains 25 residues. Study conclusions and caveats: In Vdelta2-negative, largely Vdelta1+, gammadelta repertoires, repeated controlled infections appeared to drive clonal selection waves.

TCRdb reprocessed the multiplex PCR reads through CATT. The sample shows 85,000 to 100,000 delta-chain clones, 0.95% to 1% of them seen only once. About this clone itself: Antigen specificity is unknown. TCRdb's protein for this DNA is that of a much larger clone and differs from the translation at residue 20, likely a read error; the protein shown is the DNA translation.

Bulk repertoires came from Vgamma9/Vdelta2+ or Vdelta2-negative gammadelta T cells flow-sorted from PBMC. The specimen sequenced was gamma-delta T cells from blood. The rearrangement links TRDV1 to TRDJ1; 8 bases fit TRDD3. Matching the DNA to germline supplied the J gene, which TCRdb does not give. The clonotype originates from a pool of human donors (malaria-infected and uninfected, not separated). CDR3: CALGDLRPSRTYWGSPRVNADKLIF. The CDR3 DNA reads as TGTGCTCTTGGGGACCTACGGCCTTCCCGAACCTACTGGGGGTCTCCCCGCGTGAACGCCGATAAACTCATCTTT.